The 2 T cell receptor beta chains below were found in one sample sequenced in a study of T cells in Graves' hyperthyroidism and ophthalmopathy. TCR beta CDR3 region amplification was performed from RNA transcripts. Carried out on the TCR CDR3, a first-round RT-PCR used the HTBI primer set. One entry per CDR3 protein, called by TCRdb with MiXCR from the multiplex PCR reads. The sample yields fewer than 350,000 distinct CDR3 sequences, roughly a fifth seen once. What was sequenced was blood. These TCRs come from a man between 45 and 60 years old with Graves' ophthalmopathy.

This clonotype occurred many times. The DNA for the CDR3 is TGTGCCAGCAGTCAGGCCGGGACTAGCGACCGCGAGCAGTACTTC. Translation: CASSQAGTSDREQYF. The V and J genes are TRBV28 and TRBJ2-7; 10 bases match TRBD2. The length of the CDR3 is 15 residues. Losses at the gene ends were 5 bases for V and 6 bases for J; bases not matched to a gene: 10. The germline V gene encodes CDR1 MDHEN and CDR2 SYDVKM. Full variable domain (rest looked up from reference TRBV28 and TRBJ2-7): DVKVTQSSRYLVKRTGEKVFLECVQDMDHENMFWYRQDPGLGLRLIYFSYDVKMKEKGDIPEGYSVSREKKERFSLILESASTNQTSMYLCASSQAGTSDREQYFGPGTRLTVT.

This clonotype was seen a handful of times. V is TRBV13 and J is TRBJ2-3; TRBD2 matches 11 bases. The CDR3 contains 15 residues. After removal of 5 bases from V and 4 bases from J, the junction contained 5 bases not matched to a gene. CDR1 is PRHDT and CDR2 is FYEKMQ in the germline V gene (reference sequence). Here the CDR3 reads CASSLRTSGPDTQYF. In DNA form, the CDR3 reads TGTGCCAGCAGCCTTAGGACTAGCGGGCCAGATACGCAGTATTTT.